The source of this T cell receptor (beta chain) is a study of shared clonotypes between healthy human individuals. Germline V gives CDR1 KGHSH, CDR2 LQKENI. Deletions cut 4 bases from V and 5 bases from J, with 20 bases between. The CDR3 is made up of 16 amino acids. The data were produced by immunoSEQ multiplex PCR, yet TCRdb's version contains in-frame clones alone and is incomplete. The sample has 2 million to 2.5 million clones, more than 90% seen once. The gene calls are TRBV18 and TRBJ2-5; the D is unclear. The receptor's source is a young man in good health. The sequenced sample consisted of naive CD4+ T cells sorted from blood. Specified subset: CD45RA+ positively selected. CDR3 bases: TGTGCCAGCTCACTTTCAAGGCTAGAGGCTGTGGAGACCCAGTACTTC. Translating it yields CASSLSRLEAVETQYF.